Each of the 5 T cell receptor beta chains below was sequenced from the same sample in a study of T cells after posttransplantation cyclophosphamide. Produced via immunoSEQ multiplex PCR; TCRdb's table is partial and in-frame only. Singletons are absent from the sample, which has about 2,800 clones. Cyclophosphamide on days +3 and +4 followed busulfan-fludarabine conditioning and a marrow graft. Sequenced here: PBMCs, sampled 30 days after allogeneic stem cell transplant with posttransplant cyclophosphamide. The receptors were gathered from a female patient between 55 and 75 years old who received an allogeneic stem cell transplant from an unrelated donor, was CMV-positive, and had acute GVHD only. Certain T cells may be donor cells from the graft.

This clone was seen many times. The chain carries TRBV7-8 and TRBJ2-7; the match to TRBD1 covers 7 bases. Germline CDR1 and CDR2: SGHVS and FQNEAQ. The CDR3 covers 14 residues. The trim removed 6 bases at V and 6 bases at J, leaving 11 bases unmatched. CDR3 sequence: CASRAGTAMREQYF. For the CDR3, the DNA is TGTGCCAGCAGGGCCGGGACAGCCATGCGCGAGCAGTACTTC.

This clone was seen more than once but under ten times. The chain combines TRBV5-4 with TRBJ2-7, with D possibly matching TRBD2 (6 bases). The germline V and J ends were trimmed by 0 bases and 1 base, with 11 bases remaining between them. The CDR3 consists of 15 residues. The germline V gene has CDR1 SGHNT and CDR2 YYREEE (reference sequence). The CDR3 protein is CASSLGGVGSYEQYF. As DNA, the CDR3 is TGTGCCAGCAGCTTGGGGGGGGTCGGATCCTACGAGCAGTACTTC.

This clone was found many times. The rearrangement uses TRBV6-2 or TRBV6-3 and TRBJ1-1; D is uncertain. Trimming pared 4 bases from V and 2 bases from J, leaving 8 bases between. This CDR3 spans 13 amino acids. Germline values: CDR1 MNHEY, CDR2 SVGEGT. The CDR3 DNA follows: TGTGCCAGCAGTTCCCCGTTAAACACTGAAGCTTTCTTT. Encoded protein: CASSSPLNTEAFF.

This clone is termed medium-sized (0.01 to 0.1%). The CDR3 bases are TGTGCCAGCAGCGTCGGTAGCTCCTACGAGCAGTACTTC. Translated, it gives CASSVGSSYEQYF. The chain couples TRBV13 to TRBJ2-7; the D is unclear. V was shortened by 5 bases and J by 0 bases, with 8 bases between the two germline ends. This CDR3 region has 13 residues. CDR1 is PRHDT, CDR2 FYEKMQ, per germline (reference sequence).

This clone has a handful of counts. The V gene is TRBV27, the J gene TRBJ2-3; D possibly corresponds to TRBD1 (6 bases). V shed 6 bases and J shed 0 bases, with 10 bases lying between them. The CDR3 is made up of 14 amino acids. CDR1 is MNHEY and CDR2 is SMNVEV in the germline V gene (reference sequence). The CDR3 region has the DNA TGTGCCAGCAGCGACAGGCCTAGCACAGATACGCAGTATTTT. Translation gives CASSDRPSTDTQYF.